The next 15 T cell receptor beta chains were all read from a single sample in a study of regulatory T cells in long-lasting Graves disease. The time point denotes: newly diagnosed GD, antithyroid drugs for less than 3 months. Scientists built the TCR library using RNA that was extracted from PBMCs. HTBI primers from iRepertoire and Arm-PCR of CDR3 regions yielded the TCR beta libraries. Each CDR3 protein gets one entry after TCRdb re-called the multiplex PCR reads with MiXCR. The table shows under 300,000 distinct CDR3 sequences, with around 19% occurring only once. This sample comprised peripheral blood mononuclear cells (PBMCs), obtained at new diagnosis, from a patient treated with antithyroid drugs. All receptors come from a female donor with Graves disease.

Many counts were recorded for this clonotype. This chain connects TRBV27 to TRBJ2-7, with 9 positions matching TRBD1. The CDR3 is 15 amino acids. Trimming removed 4 bases from V and 6 bases from J; junction bases left unmatched: 10. The germline V gene has CDR1 MNHEY and CDR2 SMNVEV (reference sequence). CDR3 sequence: CASSSTGGSLTEQYF. CDR3 nucleotide sequence: TGTGCCAGCAGTTCAACAGGGGGCTCTTTGACCGAGCAGTACTTC.

The sample holds a few counts of this clonotype. This chain's CDR3 is CASSLRSSGNTIYF. CDR3 sequence (DNA): TGTGCCAGCAGTTTAAGGTCCTCTGGAAACACCATATATTTT. This chain joins TRBV27 and TRBJ1-3, with D unresolved. Trimming cost V 2 bases and J 0 bases, with 5 bases left between them. Germline V lookup: CDR1 MNHEY, CDR2 SMNVEV (reference sequence). The CDR3 spans 14 residues.

The V gene is TRBV12-3 or TRBV12-4, the J gene TRBJ2-2; D is unresolved. Trimming took 1 base from V and 3 from J, leaving 9 bases between them. This CDR3 spans 15 amino acids. In nucleotides, the CDR3 is TGTGCCAGCAGTTTAGTTCAGAGCTACACCGGGGAGCTGTTTTTT. Translation: CASSLVQSYTGELFF.

This clonotype was counted at least ten times. The gene calls are TRBV11-3 and TRBJ2-1; TRBD1 agrees at 8 bases. J lost 4 bases, V lost 3 bases, and 5 bases had no gene match. The germline V gene has CDR1 SGHNT and CDR2 YENEEA. The CDR3 is made up of 15 amino acids. In nucleotides, the CDR3 is TGTGCCAGCAGCTTGGACTACAGGGGGTACAATGAGCAGTTCTTC. Translating it yields CASSLDYRGYNEQFF.

Many counts were recorded for this clonotype. CDR3 sequence reads: CAAERSSLAYEQYF. CDR3 nucleotide sequence: TGTGCCGCCGAGAGGTCTAGCCTCGCCTACGAGCAGTACTTC. V usage is TRBV6-2 or TRBV6-3 and J usage is TRBJ2-7; the D gene is possibly TRBD2 (5 bases). The CDR3 covers 14 residues. Trimming took off 11 bases at V and 2 bases at J, with 19 bases between the two ends. Germline CDR1 reads MNHEY; CDR2 reads SVGEGT.

This clonotype showed up just once. A much larger clone lies a single base off, so this may be a read error. The V call is TRBV20-1, the J call TRBJ2-1; 11 bases are a match to TRBD2. Germline CDR1 is DFQATT and CDR2 is SNEGSKA (reference sequence). The CDR3 length is 14 residues. The CDR3 DNA is TGCAGTGCTAAGACTAGCGGGATTTACAATGGGCAGTTCTTC. Translating gives CSAKTSGIYNGQFF.

This clonotype appeared a few times. The chain joins TRBV5-6 to TRBJ1-1, with 10 bases aligning to TRBD1. Germline trimming cut 3 bases from V and 4 bases from J; bases unmatched to any gene: 3. From germline, CDR1 is SGHDT and CDR2 YYEEEE. The CDR3 has 14 amino acids. In DNA form, the CDR3 reads TGTGCCAGCAGCTGGGACAGGGGAGTCACTGAAGCTTTCTTT. Translated, it gives CASSWDRGVTEAFF.

This clonotype appeared a few times. The chain combines TRBV20-1 with TRBJ2-5; D is ambiguous. The CDR3 covers 12 residues. Germline V lookup: CDR1 DFQATT, CDR2 SNEGSKA (reference sequence). V was pared by 5 bases and J by 5 bases, with 12 bases between. This CDR3 is CSAERLGETQYF. In DNA, the CDR3 is TGCAGTGCTGAAAGATTGGGGGAGACCCAGTACTTC.

This clonotype was counted many times. The rearrangement uses TRBV27 and TRBJ2-2; D unclear. Germline CDR1 reads MNHEY; CDR2 reads SMNVEV (reference sequence). This CDR3 has 14 residues. V was trimmed by 5 bases and J by 6 bases, leaving 13 bases between them. The CDR3 protein is CASSPDIFPGELFF. CDR3 nucleotide sequence: TGTGCCAGCAGTCCAGACATTTTTCCCGGGGAGCTGTTTTTT.

The V and J genes are TRBV24-1 and TRBJ1-1; D remains unclear. Trimming took off 3 bases at V and 3 bases at J, with 4 bases between the two ends. Germline-derived CDR1 and CDR2 are KGHDR and SFDVKD. The CDR3 runs to 12 residues. The CDR3 DNA follows: TGTGCCACCAGTGATGTGGACACTGAAGCTTTCTTT. It yields the protein CATSDVDTEAFF.

This clonotype occurred many times. The chain is built from TRBV19 and TRBJ1-5; D is possibly TRBD1 (5 bases). This CDR3 comprises 15 residues. V was trimmed by 7 bases and J by 3 bases, leaving 16 bases between them. The germline V gene has CDR1 LNHDA and CDR2 SQIVND (reference sequence). DNA of the CDR3: TGTGCCAGTACCTCCACGGGGGAACTCAATCAGCCCCAGCATTTT. Translated: CASTSTGELNQPQHF.

This clonotype was observed a handful of times. The V and J genes are TRBV20-1 and TRBJ1-6, with 9 bases matching TRBD1. The CDR3 is 14 amino acids. CDR1 and CDR2 from the germline V gene are DFQATT and SNEGSKA (reference sequence). Trimming cost V 0 bases and J 10 bases; bases outside gene matches: 4. Written as DNA, the CDR3 is TGCAGTGCTAGAGACCGGGACAGGGACTCACCCCTCCACTTT. Its translation: CSARDRDRDSPLHF.

This chain connects TRBV11-2 to TRBJ2-7, with 7 bases lining up with TRBD1. The germline V gene encodes CDR1 SGHAT and CDR2 FQNNGV. The CDR3 has 13 residues. The ends lost 5 bases at V and 12 bases at J; junction bases unmatched: 13. For the CDR3, the DNA is TGTGCCAGCAGCGGACAGGACCGCGGGTTCGGGTACTTC. Translating gives CASSGQDRGFGYF.

Concerning this clonotype: A far larger clone is only one base removed, so a read error is likely. The rearrangement links TRBV12-3 or TRBV12-4 to TRBJ2-7; D remains ambiguous. The assigned J gene may be wrong: the sequence end matches TRBJ1-2 better. The CDR3 sequence is 13 residues long. CDR3 residues: CASSLKRRGGYTF. Here the CDR3 DNA reads TGTGCCAGCAGCTTAAAAAGACGAGGCGGCTACACCTTC.

In this sample, this clonotype turned up a few times. This chain joins TRBV9 and TRBJ2-3; D is ambiguous. The V end was cut by 4 bases, the J end by 0 bases, with 12 bases between. The CDR3 extends over 15 amino acids. CDR1 and CDR2 (germline): SGDLS, YYNGEE. This CDR3 reads CASSRDLGSTDTQYF. Here the CDR3 DNA reads TGTGCCAGCAGCCGTGACCTGGGTAGCACAGATACGCAGTATTTT.